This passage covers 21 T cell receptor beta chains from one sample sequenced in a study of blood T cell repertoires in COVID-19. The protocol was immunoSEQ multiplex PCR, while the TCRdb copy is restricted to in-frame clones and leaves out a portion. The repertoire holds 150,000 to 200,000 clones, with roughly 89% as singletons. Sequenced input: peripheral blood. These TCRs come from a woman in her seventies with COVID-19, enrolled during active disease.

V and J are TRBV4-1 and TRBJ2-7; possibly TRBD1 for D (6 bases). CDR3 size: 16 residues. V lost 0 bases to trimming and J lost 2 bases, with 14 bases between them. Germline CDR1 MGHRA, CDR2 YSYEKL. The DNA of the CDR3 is TGCGCCAGCAGCCAAGATCGTAGTAACAGGGCCTACGAGCAGTACTTC. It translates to CASSQDRSNRAYEQYF.

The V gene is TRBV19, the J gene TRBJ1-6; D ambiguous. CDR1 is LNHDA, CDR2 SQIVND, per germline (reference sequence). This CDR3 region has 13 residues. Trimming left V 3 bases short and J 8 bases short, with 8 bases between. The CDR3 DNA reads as TGTGCCAGTAGTATTTCTGAGGATTCACCCCTCCACTTT. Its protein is CASSISEDSPLHF.

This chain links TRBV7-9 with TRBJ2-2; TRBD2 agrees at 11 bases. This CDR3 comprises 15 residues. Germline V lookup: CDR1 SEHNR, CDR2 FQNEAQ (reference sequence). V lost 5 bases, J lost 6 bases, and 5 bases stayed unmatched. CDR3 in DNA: TGTGCCAGCAGCCATACTAGCGGGAGTGCCGGGGAGCTGTTTTTT. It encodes CASSHTSGSAGELFF.

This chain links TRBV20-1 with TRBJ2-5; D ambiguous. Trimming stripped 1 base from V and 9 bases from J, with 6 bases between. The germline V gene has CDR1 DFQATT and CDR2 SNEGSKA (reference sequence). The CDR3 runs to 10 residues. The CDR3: CSARATAQYF. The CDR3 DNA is TGCAGTGCTAGAGCAACAGCCCAGTACTTC.

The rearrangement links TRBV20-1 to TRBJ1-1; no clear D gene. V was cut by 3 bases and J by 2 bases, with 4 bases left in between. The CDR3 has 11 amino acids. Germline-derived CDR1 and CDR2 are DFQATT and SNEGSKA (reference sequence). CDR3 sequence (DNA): TGCAGTGCTAGTCTCAACACTGAAGCTTTCTTT. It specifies CSASLNTEAFF.

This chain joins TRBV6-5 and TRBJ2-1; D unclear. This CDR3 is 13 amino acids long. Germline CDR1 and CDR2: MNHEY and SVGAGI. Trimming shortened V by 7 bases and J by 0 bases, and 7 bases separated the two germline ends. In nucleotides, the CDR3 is TGTGCCAGCAATCCCAGCTCCTACAATGAGCAGTTCTTC. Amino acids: CASNPSSYNEQFF.

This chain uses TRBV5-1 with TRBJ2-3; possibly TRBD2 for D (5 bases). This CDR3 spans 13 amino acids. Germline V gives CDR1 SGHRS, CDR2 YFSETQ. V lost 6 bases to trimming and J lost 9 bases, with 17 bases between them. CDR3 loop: CASKVGTSGTQYF. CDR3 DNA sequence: TGCGCCAGCAAAGTCGGAACGAGCGGCACGCAGTATTTT.

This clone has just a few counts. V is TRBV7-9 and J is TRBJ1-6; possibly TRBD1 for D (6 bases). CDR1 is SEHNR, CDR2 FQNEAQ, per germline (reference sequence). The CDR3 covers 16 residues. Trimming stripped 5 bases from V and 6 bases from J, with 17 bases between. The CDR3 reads CASSPWGGGTNSPLHF. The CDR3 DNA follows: TGTGCCAGCAGCCCGTGGGGGGGCGGAACTAATTCACCCCTCCACTTT.

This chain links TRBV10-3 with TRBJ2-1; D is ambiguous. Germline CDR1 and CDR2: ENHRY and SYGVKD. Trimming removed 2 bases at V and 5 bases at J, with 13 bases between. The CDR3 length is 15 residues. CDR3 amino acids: CAISETQSRDNEQFF. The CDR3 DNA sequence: TGTGCCATCAGTGAGACCCAGTCCCGTGACAATGAGCAGTTCTTC.

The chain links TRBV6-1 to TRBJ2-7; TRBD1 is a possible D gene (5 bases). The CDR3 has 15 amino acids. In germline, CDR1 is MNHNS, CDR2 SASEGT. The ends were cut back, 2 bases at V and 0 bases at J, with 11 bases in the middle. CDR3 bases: TGTGCCAGCAGTGAATCCCTGACAGCCTCCTACGAGCAGTACTTC. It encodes CASSESLTASYEQYF.

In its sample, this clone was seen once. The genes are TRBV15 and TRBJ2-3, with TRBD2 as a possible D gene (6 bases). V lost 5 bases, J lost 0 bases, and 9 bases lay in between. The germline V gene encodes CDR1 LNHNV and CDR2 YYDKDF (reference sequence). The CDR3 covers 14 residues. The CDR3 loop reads CATSGRLSTDTQYF. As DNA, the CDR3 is TGTGCCACCAGCGGGAGGTTAAGCACAGATACGCAGTATTTT.

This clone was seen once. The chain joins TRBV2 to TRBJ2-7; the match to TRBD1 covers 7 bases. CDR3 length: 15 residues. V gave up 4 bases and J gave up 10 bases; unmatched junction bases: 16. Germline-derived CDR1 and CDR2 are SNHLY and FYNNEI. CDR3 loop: CASSGESRDRGRQYF. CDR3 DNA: TGTGCCAGCAGTGGGGAGTCCCGGGACAGAGGACGACAGTACTTC.

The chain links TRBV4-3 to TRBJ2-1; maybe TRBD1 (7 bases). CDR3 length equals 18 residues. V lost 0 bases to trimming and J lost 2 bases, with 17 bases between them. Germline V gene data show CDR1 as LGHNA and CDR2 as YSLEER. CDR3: CASSQDSGGLIPYNEQFF. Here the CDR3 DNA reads TGCGCCAGCAGCCAAGATTCAGGGGGGCTTATCCCCTACAATGAGCAGTTCTTC.

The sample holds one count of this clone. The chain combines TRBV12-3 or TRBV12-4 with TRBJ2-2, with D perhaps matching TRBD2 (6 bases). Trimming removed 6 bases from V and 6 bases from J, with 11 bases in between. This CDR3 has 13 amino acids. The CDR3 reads CASRTSDPGELFF. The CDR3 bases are TGTGCCAGCAGGACTAGTGATCCCGGGGAGCTGTTTTTT.

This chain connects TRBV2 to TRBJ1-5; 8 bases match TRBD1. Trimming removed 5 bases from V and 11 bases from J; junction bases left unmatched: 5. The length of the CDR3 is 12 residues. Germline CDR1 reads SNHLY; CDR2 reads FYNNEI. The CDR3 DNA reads TGTGCCAGCAGTCCCGGACAGGGCTCCCAGCATTTT. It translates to CASSPGQGSQHF. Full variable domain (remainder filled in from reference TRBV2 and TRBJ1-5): EPEVTQTPSHQVTQMGQEVILRCVPISNHLYFYWYRQILGQKVEFLVSFYNNEISEKSEIFDDQFSVERPDGSNFTLKIRSTKLEDSAMYFCASSPGQGSQHFGDGTRLSIL.

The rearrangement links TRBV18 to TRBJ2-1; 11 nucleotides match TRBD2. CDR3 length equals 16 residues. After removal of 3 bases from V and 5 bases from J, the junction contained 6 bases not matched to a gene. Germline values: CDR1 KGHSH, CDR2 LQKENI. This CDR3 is CASSPLLAGGDNEQFF. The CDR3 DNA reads TGTGCCAGCTCACCCCTCTTAGCGGGAGGGGACAATGAGCAGTTCTTC.

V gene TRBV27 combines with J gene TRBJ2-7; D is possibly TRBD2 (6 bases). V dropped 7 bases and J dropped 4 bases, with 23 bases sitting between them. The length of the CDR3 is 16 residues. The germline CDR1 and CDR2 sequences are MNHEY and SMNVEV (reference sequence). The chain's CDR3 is CASKRKTGLTLYEQYF. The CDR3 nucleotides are TGTGCCAGCAAGAGGAAAACGGGACTTACTTTGTACGAGCAGTACTTC.

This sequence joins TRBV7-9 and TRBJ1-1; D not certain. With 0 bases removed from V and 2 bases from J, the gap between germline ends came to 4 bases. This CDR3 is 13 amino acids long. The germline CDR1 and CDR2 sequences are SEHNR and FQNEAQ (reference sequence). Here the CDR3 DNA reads TGTGCCAGCAGCTTAGCTCCTAACACTGAAGCTTTCTTT. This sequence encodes CASSLAPNTEAFF. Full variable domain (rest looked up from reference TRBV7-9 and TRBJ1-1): DTGVSQNPRHKITKRGQNVTFRCDPISEHNRLYWYRQTLGQGPEFLTYFQNEAQLEKSRLLSDRFSAERPKGSFSTLEIQRTEQGDSAMYLCASSLAPNTEAFFGQGTRLTVV.

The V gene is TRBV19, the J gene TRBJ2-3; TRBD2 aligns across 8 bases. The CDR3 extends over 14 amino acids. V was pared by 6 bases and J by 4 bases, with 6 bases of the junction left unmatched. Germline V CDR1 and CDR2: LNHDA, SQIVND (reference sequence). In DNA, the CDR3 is TGTGCCAGTAGAGCAGCGGGAGACGCAGATACGCAGTATTTT. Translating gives CASRAAGDADTQYF. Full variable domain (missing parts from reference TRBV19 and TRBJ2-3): DGGITQSPKYLFRKEGQNVTLSCEQNLNHDAMYWYRQDPGQGLRLIYYSQIVNDFQKGDIAEGYSVSREKKESFPLTVTSAQKNPTAFYLCASRAAGDADTQYFGPGTRLTVL.

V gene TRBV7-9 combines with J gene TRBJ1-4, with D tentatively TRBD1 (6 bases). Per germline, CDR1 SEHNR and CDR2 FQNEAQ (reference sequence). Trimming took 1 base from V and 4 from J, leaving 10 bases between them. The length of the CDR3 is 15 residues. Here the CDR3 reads CASSLVQGVNEKLFF. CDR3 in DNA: TGTGCCAGCAGCTTAGTACAGGGCGTTAATGAAAAACTGTTTTTT.

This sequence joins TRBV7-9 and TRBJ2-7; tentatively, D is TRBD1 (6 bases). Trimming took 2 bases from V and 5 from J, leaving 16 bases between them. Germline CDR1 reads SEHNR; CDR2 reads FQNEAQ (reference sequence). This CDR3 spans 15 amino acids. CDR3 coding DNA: TGTGCCAGCAGCTTACAGGGGATGTATGACCACGAGCAGTACTTC. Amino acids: CASSLQGMYDHEQYF.